This TCR beta chain was captured in a study of shared clonotypes between healthy human individuals. Study as a whole: Two women and a few men aged 18 to 49 served as donors. Each donor had three CD4 naive, three CD4 memory, two CD8 naive and one CD8 memory plate. Study-wide points: It was only blood that was sampled, and tissue repertoires likely differ.

Each PCR replicate from the sorted subsets contained 150 to 200 ng DNA, which is some 31,000 T cell genomes. Produced via immunoSEQ multiplex PCR; TCRdb's table is partial and in-frame only. The profile covers roughly 2 million clones, with approximately 94% appearing a single time and roughly 0.13% taken by the ten largest. As regards this clone: No antigen is known for it.

Trimming left V 5 bases short and J 3 bases short, with 10 bases between. This CDR3 is built from 13 residues. Germline CDR1 reads MNHEY; CDR2 reads SMNVEV (reference sequence). This TCR was recovered from a man aged 18-30 years in good health. V and J are TRBV27 and TRBJ1-1; D perhaps matches TRBD1 (6 bases). The sequencing sample was made of naive CD4+ T cells sorted from blood. Indicated subset: CD45RA+ positively selected. CDR3 sequence: CASSPQGYTEAFF. As DNA, the CDR3 is TGTGCCAGCAGTCCTCAGGGGTACACTGAAGCTTTCTTT.